Shown below are 6 T cell receptor beta chains from a single sample sequenced in a study of blood T cell repertoires in COVID-19. Generated by immunoSEQ multiplex PCR, the TCRdb table keeps only in-frame clones and is missing some. This sample yields roughly 41,000 clones, of which 80% to 90% are seen a single time; more than 1.5% belongs to the top ten. The sample comprised peripheral blood. Every receptor here comes from a man aged 55 to 70 with COVID-19, enrolled during active disease.

CDR3 amino acids: CASSLAYGQGGEDYGYTF. DNA for the CDR3: TGTGCCAGCAGCTTGGCCTATGGACAGGGCGGTGAGGACTATGGCTACACCTTC. V gene TRBV5-4 combines with J gene TRBJ1-2, with TRBD1 matching over 8 bases. The V gene's germline CDR1 is SGHNT and CDR2 YYREEE (reference sequence). The length of the CDR3 is 18 residues. V was clipped by 0 bases and J by 3 bases; unmatched bases: 13.

The chain has TRBV6-5 and TRBJ1-2; tentative D call: TRBD1 (6 bases). The CDR3 has 13 residues. Trimming removed 6 bases from V and 4 bases from J, with 12 bases in between. CDR1 MNHEY and CDR2 SVGAGI come from the germline V gene. The CDR3 loop is CASSIQGSYGYTF. The CDR3 DNA reads as TGTGCCAGCAGCATACAGGGTTCCTATGGCTACACCTTC.

The rearrangement joins TRBV7-8 to TRBJ2-7, with 7 positions matching TRBD1. The germline gives CDR1 SGHVS, CDR2 FQNEAQ. The V segment lost 1 base and the J segment 5 bases; nucleotides outside the gene matches: 5. The CDR3 covers 14 residues. The CDR3 DNA follows: TGTGCCAGCAGCTTAGGGGACAGAGGGCACGAGCAGTACTTC. Encoded protein: CASSLGDRGHEQYF. The full variable domain, with the rest looked up from reference TRBV7-8 and TRBJ2-7, is GAGVSQSPRYKVAKRGQDVALRCDPISGHVSLFWYQQALGQGPEFLTYFQNEAQLDKSGLPSDRFFAERPEGSVSTLKIQRTQQEDSAVYLCASSLGDRGHEQYFGPGTRLTVT.

V usage is TRBV19 and J usage is TRBJ2-1; D remains ambiguous. CDR3 size: 11 residues. The germline V and J ends were trimmed by 5 bases and 7 bases, with 6 bases remaining between them. Per the germline V gene, CDR1 is LNHDA and CDR2 is SQIVND (reference sequence). The CDR3 spells CASSLLNEQFF. The CDR3 nucleotides read TGTGCCAGTAGTCTCCTGAATGAGCAGTTCTTC.

The chain employs TRBV27 and TRBJ2-1; TRBD2 is a possible D gene (6 bases). CDR3 length: 14 residues. The V end lost 6 bases, the J end lost 1 base, and 10 bases lay between the germline ends. CDR1 is MNHEY, CDR2 SMNVEV, per germline (reference sequence). The CDR3 here is CASSRGSSYNEQFF. In nucleotides, the CDR3 is TGTGCCAGCAGCCGGGGGTCATCCTACAATGAGCAGTTCTTC.

The chain carries TRBV7-9 and TRBJ1-4, with 7 bases fitting TRBD1. The ends lost 5 bases at V and 7 bases at J; junction bases unmatched: 7. This CDR3 contains 14 residues. CDR1 is SEHNR and CDR2 is FQNEAQ in the germline V gene (reference sequence). The CDR3 nucleotides read TGTGCCAGCAGCCTCGGGACAGCATTTGAAAAACTGTTTTTT. Amino acids: CASSLGTAFEKLFF.